This T cell receptor beta chain originates from a study of T cell responses to AZD1222 COVID-19 vaccine (dated by TCRdb to about 2021). About the full investigation: Because spike-specific TCR depth and breadth did not differ between the two schedules, AZD1222 recipients who got a second dose at roughly 4 weeks were pooled with those who got a second dose at roughly 12 weeks. A total of 230 to 250 trial participants underwent TCR sequencing, of whom some 200 had received two doses of AZD1222 and roughly 26 had received two doses of the MenACWY control vaccine. Trial participants were enrolled by age into 18-55, 56-69 and 70-plus year subgroups, with around 150, 28 and 57 TCR-sequenced participants respectively. Study-wide conclusions, independent of this receptor: No day 14 peak-response samples were available, so repertoires were characterized only after the peak T cell response. Epitopes outside the regions mutated in the B.1.351 and B.1.1.7 variants were reportedly recognized by nearly half of the unique spike-specific TCRs. Most participants were white British and females outnumbered males, and the authors suggested that clonal diversity may have been underestimated. In the small 56-69-year group, the increase in depth fell short of significance, most likely because of low power. Vaccine-associated CD4 TCRs spanned the whole spike protein, with dominant responses in regions 160-218 and 743-854. Spike-specific TCR breadth and depth rose significantly after two AZD1222 doses compared with day 0 and with MenACWY recipients. Conclusions about previously exposed vaccinees are limited because only six or seven AZD1222 recipients were SARS-CoV-2 seropositive at baseline.

Details on this clone: Its specific antigen is unknown. No qualities accompany the bases; no much larger clone lies one base away.

The time point label for this specimen denotes: baseline before first vaccination. The vaccinee samples were drawn from two UK trials, COV001 and COV002, one of which was a single-blind randomized controlled phase 2/3 trial testing AZD1222 (ChAdOx1 nCoV-19) in healthy adults. Trial participant PBMC samples were collected at day 0 and day 28 after the second dose for TCRbeta chain sequencing. The CDR3 regions of human TCRbeta chains were subjected to immunosequencing. In the authors' own workflow: TCRs in the repertoires were matched against a reference library of SARS-CoV-2-specific TCRs that had been generated with the MIRA antigen-specificity platform. Breadth meant the fraction of unique TCRs that were SARS-CoV-2-associated, whereas depth meant the fraction of total T cells that were SARS-CoV-2-associated. Each spike-specific TCR was assigned to its reactive spike region and to a CD4 or CD8 class using the MIRA data. Log10-transformed breadth and depth values were compared by one-way ANOVA with Sidak's multiple comparisons tests. This is the immuneACCESS table as TCRdb keeps it, with only in-frame sequences that have V and J called. A part of the clones is gone; compared with another copy, unresolved V genes explain less than half, and the rest is unexplained. The V and J calls and clone size were taken over from that table, and D and trimming were inferred from the DNA. In all, the sample holds under 130,000 clones, and about 92% of those were seen once. The top ten clones comprise roughly 1.3% of the sample.

From the cysteine up to the phenylalanine, the CDR3 has a length of 13 residues. The read is trimmed to its CDR3 DNA, 39 bases read in frame from base 1. V loses 2 bases, J loses 7 bases, and the germline ends lie 9 bases apart. The germline V gene sets CDR1 to SGHDN and CDR2 to FVKESK. Sequences were derived from peripheral blood, sampled on day 0 of AZD1222 vaccination. The sequence was obtained from an adult in good health. Recombination linked TRBV14 to TRBJ1-5, and TRBD1 may be the D gene, going by 5 matching bases. CDR3 protein: CASSQRGDQPQHF. The DNA sequence is TGTGCCAGCAGCCAACGAGGGGACCAGCCCCAGCATTTT.